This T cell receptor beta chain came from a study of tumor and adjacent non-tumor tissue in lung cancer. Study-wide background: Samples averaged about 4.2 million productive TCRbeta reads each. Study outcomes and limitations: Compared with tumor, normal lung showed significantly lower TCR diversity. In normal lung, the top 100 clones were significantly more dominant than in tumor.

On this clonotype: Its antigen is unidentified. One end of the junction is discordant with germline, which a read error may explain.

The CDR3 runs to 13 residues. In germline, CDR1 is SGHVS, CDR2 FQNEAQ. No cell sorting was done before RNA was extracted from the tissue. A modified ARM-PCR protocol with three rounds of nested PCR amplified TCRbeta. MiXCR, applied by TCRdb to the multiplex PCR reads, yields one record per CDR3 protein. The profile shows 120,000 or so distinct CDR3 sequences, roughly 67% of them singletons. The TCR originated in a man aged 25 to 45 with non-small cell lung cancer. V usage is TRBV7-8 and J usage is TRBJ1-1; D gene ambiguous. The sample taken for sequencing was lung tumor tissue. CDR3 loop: CTSSLTGNTEAFF. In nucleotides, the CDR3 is TGTACCAGCAGCTTAACGGGGAACACTGAAGCTTTCTTT.